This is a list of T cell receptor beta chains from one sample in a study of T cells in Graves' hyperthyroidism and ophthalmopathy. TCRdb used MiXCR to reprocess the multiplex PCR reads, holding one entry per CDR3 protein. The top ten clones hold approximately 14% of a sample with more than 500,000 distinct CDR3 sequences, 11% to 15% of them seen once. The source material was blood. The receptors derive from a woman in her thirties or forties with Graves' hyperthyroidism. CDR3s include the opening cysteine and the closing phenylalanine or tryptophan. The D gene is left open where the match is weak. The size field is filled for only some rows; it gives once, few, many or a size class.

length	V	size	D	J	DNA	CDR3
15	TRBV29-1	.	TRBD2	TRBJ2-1	TGCAGCGTTGGGGGGAGGAGCGGGAGACACAATGAGCAGTTCTTC	CSVGGRSGRHNEQFF
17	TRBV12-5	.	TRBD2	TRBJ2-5	TGTGCTAGTGGTTTGGGGACTAGCGGGAGTGGACAAGAGACCCAGTACTTC	CASGLGTSGSGQETQYF
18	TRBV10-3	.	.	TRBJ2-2	TGTGCCATCAGTGAAACCTTGGGCGGGAAAGTGTACACCGGGGAGCTGTTTTTT	CAISETLGGKVYTGELFF
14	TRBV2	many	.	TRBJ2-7	TGTGCCAGCACGGGAGCGGGTTATGGCTACGAGCAGTACTTC	CASTGAGYGYEQYF
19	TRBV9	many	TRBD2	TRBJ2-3	TGTGCCAGCAGCGTAGGGGTAGCGGGAGGCGAGACTAGCACAGATACGCAGTATTTT	CASSVGVAGGETSTDTQYF
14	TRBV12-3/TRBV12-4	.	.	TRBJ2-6	TGTGCCAGCAGTGAGGGACCTGGGGCCAACGTCCTGACTTTC	CASSEGPGANVLTF
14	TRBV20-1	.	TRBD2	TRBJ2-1	TGCAGTGCGACTCTAGCGGGTTCCTACAATGAGCAGTCCTTC	CSATLAGSYNEQSF
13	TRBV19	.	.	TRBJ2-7	TGTGCCAGTAGTCCCAGGGACCGGGGGGAGCAGTACTTC	CASSPRDRGEQYF
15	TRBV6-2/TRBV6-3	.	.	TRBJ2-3	TGTGCCAGCAGTCCCCGGGAGCGGGCCCCAGATACGCAGTATTTT	CASSPRERAPDTQYF
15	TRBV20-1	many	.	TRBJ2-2	TGCAGTGCTAGAGACTTAGTTGGGGGCACCGGGGAGCTGTTTTTT	CSARDLVGGTGELFF
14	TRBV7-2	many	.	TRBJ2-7	TGTGCCAGCAGCTTAGCACCAGGGTCCTACGAGCAGTACTTC	CASSLAPGSYEQYF
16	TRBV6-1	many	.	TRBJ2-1	TGTGCCAGCAGGGAGGGTGGAGGTTTTTCCTACAATGAGCAGTTCTTC	CASREGGGFSYNEQFF
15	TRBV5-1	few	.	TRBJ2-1	TGCGCCAGCAGCTTGGGTCGGGACTCCTACAATGAGCAGTTCTTC	CASSLGRDSYNEQFF
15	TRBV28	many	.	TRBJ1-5	TGTGCCAGCAGTTTCGGGGTGTACAGCAATCAGCCCCAGCATTTT	CASSFGVYSNQPQHF
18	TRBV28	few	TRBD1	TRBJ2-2	TGTGCCAGCAGTTTCCACCTCCTGACAGGGGGGGGTCACGGGGAGCTGTTTTTT	CASSFHLLTGGGHGELFF
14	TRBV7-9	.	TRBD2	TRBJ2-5	TGTGCCAGCAGCCCCGGAGCGGGAGAAAGGACCCAGTACTTC	CASSPGAGERTQYF
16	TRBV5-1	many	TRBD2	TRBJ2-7	TGCGCCAGCAGCGGGGGAGGGACTAGCGGGAGCGACGAGCAGTACTTC	CASSGGGTSGSDEQYF
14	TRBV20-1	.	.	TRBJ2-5	TGCAGTGCTAGGTTTGTCAGGGGCCAAGAGACCCAGTACTTC	CSARFVRGQETQYF
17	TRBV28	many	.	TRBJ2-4	TGTGCCAGCAGTCCTCCGGGCCAGGCGCTAGCCAAAAACATTCAGTACTTC	CASSPPGQALAKNIQYF
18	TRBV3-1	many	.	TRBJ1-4	TGTGCCAGCAGCCAAGATATCGGGGGCCCGGCAACTAATGAAAAACTGTTTTTT	CASSQDIGGPATNEKLFF
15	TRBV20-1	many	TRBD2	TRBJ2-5	TGCAGTGCTAGCCCCGGGACTAGCGGAAAAGAGACCCAGTACTTC	CSASPGTSGKETQYF
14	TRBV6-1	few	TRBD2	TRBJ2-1	TGTGCCACCGGAACTAGAGCGGGAGTCGGCGAGCAGTTCTTC	CATGTRAGVGEQFF
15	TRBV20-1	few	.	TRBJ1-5	TGCAGTGCTAGAAAAGGTTTTGGTATTGTTCAGCCCCAGCATTTT	CSARKGFGIVQPQHF
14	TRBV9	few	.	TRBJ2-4	TGTGCCAGCAGCGCCGCCGGGACCGAGGACATTCAGTACTTC	CASSAAGTEDIQYF
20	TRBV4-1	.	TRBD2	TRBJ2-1	TGCGCCAGCAGCCAGTTCGCTGGACTAGCGGGCTCTCGAATCTACAATGAGCAGTTCTTC	CASSQFAGLAGSRIYNEQFF
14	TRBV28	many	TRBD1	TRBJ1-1	TGTGCCAGTCAGGAAGGGACAGCGAACACTGAAGCTTTCTTT	CASQEGTANTEAFF
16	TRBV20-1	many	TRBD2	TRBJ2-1	TGCAGTGCCCCCGACCCGGCTAGCGGGAGGGGGGATGAGCAGTTCTTC	CSAPDPASGRGDEQFF
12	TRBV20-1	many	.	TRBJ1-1	TGCAGTGCTTACCGTCCCTACGCTGAAGCTTTCTTT	CSAYRPYAEAFF
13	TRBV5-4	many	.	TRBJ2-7	TGTGCCAGCAGCCCCGGGGCCTCCTACGAGCAGTACTTC	CASSPGASYEQYF
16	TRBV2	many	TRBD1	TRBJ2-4	TGTGCCAGCAGTGAAACGGAACCAGGGGCAGGGGGCATTCAGTACTTC	CASSETEPGAGGIQYF
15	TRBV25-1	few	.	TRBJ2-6	TGTGCCAGCAGTGACTTCTTATCTGGGGCCAACGTCCTGACTTTC	CASSDFLSGANVLTF
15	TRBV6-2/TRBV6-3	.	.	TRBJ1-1	TGTGCCAGCAGTGGATCAGGTTTTTCGAACACTGAAGCTTTCTTT	CASSGSGFSNTEAFF
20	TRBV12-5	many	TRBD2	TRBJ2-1	TGTGCTAGTGGTTGGCGGCCCTTGGGGGATAGGGGCGGGAGTTACAATGAGCAGTTCTTC	CASGWRPLGDRGGSYNEQFF
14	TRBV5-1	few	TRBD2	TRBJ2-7	TGCGCCAGCAGCTTGGACAGATGGGGGGGCGAGCAGTACTTC	CASSLDRWGGEQYF
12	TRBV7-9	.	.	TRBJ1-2	TGTGCCAGCAGCGACAGAACCTATGGCTACACCTTC	CASSDRTYGYTF
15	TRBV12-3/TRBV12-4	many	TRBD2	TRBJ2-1	TGTGCCAGCAGCGCGTCGGGGGGGTCGTACAATGAGCAGTTCTTC	CASSASGGSYNEQFF
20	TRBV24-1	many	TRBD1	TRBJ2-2	TGTGCCACCAGTGACCGTCCCGGGACAGGGGAGTGGCCCAACACCGGGGAGCTGTTTTTT	CATSDRPGTGEWPNTGELFF
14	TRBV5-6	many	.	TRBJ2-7	TGTGCCAGCAGCTTGGCTACAGGGAGGGCTGAGCAGTACTTC	CASSLATGRAEQYF
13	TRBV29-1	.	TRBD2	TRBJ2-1	TGCAGCGTCCCGCCTAGCGGGAGCAATGAGCAGTTCTTC	CSVPPSGSNEQFF
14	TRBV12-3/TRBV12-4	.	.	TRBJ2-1	TGTGCCAGCAGCCCACGGGAAGGGGGAAATGAGCAGTTCTTC	CASSPREGGNEQFF
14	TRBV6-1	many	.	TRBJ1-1	TGTGCCAGCAACAACGGGGGGAGGAACACTGAAGCTTTCTTT	CASNNGGRNTEAFF
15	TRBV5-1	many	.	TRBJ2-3	TGCGCCAGCAGCTTGACAGGGCGGGCCACAGATACGCAGTATTTT	CASSLTGRATDTQYF
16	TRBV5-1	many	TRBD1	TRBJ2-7	TGCGCCAGCAGCTACGACGGGGACAGGCGGGCCTACGAGCAGTACTTC	CASSYDGDRRAYEQYF
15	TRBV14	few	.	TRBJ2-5	TGTGCCAGCAGCCGGGAGTTAGGGCTTCTGGAGACCCAGTACTTC	CASSRELGLLETQYF
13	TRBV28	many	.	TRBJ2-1	TGTGCCAGCAGGGGGACCCCCTACAATGAGCAGTTCTTC	CASRGTPYNEQFF
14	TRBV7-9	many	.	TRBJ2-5	TGTGCCAGCAGCCAGAGGGAATTGGCAGAGACCCAGTACTTC	CASSQRELAETQYF
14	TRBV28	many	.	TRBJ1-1	TGTGCCAGCAGTTTAATACAGGGAACAGTTGAAGCTTTCTTT	CASSLIQGTVEAFF